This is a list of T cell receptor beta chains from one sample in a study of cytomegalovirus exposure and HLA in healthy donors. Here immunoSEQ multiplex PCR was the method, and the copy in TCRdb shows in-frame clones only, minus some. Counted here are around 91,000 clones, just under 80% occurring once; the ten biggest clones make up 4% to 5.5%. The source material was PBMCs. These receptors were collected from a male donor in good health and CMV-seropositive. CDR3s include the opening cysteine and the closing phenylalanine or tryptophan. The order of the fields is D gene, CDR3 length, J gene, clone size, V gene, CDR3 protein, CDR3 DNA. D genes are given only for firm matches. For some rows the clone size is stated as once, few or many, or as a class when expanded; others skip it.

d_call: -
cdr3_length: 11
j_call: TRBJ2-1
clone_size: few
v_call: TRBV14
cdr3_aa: CASSHANEQFF
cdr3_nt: TGTGCCAGCAGCCATGCGAATGAGCAGTTCTTC

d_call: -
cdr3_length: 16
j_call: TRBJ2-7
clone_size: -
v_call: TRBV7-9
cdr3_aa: CASSSRIGQSSYEQYF
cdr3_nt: TGTGCCAGCAGCTCGCGTATCGGACAGAGCTCCTACGAGCAGTACTTC

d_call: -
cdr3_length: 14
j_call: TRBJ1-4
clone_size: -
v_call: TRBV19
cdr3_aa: CASSIRGVDEKLFF
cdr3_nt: TGTGCCAGTAGTATAAGGGGCGTGGATGAAAAACTGTTTTTT

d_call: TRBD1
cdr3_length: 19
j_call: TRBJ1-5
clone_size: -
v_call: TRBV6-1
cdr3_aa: CASSEVGTGLTGSNQPQHF
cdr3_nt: TGTGCCAGCAGTGAAGTGGGGACAGGGCTGACGGGGTCCAATCAGCCCCAGCATTTT

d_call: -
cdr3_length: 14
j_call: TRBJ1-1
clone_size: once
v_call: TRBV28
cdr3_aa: CASSLAVAYTEAFF
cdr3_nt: TGTGCCAGCAGTCTGGCAGTGGCCTACACTGAAGCTTTCTTT

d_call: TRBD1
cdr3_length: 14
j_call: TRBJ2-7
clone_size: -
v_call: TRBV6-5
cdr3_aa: CASSPGTGSYEQYF
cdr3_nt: TGTGCCAGCAGCCCCGGGACAGGGTCTTACGAGCAGTACTTC

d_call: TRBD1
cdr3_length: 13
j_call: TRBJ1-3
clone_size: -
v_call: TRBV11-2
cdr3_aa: CASSSTGENTIYF
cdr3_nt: TGTGCCAGCAGCTCGACAGGGGAAAACACCATATATTTT

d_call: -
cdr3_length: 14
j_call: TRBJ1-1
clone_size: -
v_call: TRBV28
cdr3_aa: CASSSADQGSEAFF
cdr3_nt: TGTGCCAGCAGTTCAGCGGACCAAGGATCTGAAGCTTTCTTT

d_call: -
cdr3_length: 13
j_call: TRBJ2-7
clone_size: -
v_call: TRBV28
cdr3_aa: CASRRTARGEQYF
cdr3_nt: TGTGCCAGCAGGCGGACAGCTAGGGGCGAGCAGTACTTC

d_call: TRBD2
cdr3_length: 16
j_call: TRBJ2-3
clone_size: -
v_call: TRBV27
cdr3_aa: CASSPFSGIDSDTQYF
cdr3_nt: TGTGCCAGCAGTCCATTTAGCGGGATCGATTCCGATACGCAGTATTTT

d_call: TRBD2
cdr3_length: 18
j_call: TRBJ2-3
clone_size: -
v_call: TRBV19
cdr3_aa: CASSIFGGRASSTDTQYF
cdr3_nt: TGTGCCAGTAGTATCTTCGGCGGGAGGGCCTCCTCCACAGATACGCAGTATTTT

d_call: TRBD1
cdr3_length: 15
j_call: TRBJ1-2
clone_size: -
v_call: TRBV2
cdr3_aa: CASRQPFRTGFGYTF
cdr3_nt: TGTGCCAGCAGACAACCCTTTAGGACAGGGTTTGGCTACACCTTC

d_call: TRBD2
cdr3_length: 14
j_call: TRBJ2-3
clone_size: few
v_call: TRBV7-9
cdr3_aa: CASSLGGITDTQYF
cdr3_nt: TGTGCCAGCAGCTTGGGGGGGATCACAGATACGCAGTATTTT

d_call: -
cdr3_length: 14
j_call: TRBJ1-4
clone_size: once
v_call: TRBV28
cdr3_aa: CASSFQGRREKLFF
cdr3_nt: TGTGCCAGCAGTTTTCAGGGGCGGAGGGAAAAACTGTTTTTT

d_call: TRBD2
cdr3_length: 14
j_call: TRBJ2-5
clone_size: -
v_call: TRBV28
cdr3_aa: CASSPFGLAVTQYF
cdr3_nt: TGTGCCAGCAGTCCCTTCGGACTAGCAGTGACCCAGTACTTC

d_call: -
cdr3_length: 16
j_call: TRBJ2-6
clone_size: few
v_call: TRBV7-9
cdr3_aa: CASSLTVGSGANVLTF
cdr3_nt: TGTGCCAGCAGCTTAACTGTTGGCTCTGGGGCCAACGTCCTGACTTTC

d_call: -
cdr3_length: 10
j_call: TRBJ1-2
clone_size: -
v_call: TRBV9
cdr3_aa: CASTGRGYTF
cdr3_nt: TGTGCCAGCACGGGGAGAGGCTACACCTTC

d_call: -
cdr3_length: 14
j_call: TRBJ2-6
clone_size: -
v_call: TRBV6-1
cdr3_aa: CASSSFSGANVLTF
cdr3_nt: TGTGCCAGCAGTTCCTTCTCTGGGGCCAACGTCCTGACTTTC

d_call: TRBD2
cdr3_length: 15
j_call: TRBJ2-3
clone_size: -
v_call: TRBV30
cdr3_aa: CAWSVPAGDTDTQYF
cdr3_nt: TGTGCCTGGAGCGTACCAGCGGGGGACACAGATACGCAGTATTTT

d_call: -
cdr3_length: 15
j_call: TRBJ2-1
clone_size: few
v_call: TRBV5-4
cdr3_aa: CASSPRGDSYNEQFF
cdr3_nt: TGTGCCAGCAGCCCTCGCGGGGACTCCTACAATGAGCAGTTCTTC

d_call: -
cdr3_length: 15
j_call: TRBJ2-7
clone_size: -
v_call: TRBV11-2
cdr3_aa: CASSLGGLTFYEQYF
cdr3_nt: TGTGCCAGCAGCTTAGGAGGACTCACGTTCTACGAGCAGTACTTC

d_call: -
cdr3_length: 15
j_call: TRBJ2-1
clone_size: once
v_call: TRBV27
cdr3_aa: CASSGSGFSYNEQFF
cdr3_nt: TGTGCCAGCAGTGGAAGCGGATTCTCCTACAATGAGCAGTTCTTC

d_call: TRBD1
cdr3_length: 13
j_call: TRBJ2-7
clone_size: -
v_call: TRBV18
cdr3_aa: CASSWTGGYEQYF
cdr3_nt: TGTGCCAGCTCCTGGACAGGGGGCTACGAGCAGTACTTC

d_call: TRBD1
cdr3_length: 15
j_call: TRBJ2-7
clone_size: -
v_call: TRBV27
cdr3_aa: CASSFLGQGDYEQYF
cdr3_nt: TGTGCCAGCAGTTTTTTAGGACAGGGGGACTACGAGCAGTACTTC

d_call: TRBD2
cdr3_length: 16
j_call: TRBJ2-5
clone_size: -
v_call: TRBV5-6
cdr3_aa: CASSLGAGLAGETQYF
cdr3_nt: TGTGCCAGCAGCTTAGGTGCTGGACTAGCGGGAGAGACCCAGTACTTC

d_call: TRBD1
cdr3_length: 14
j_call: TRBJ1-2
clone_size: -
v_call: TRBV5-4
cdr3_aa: CASSLEGASVGYTF
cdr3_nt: TGTGCCAGCAGCTTGGAGGGGGCCAGTGTCGGCTACACCTTC

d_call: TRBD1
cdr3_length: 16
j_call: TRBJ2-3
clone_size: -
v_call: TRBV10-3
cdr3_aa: CAISDSGQGAVGTQYF
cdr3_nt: TGTGCCATCAGTGATTCCGGACAGGGAGCGGTAGGTACGCAGTATTTT

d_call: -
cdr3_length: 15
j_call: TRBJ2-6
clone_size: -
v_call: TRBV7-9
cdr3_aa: CASSITESGANVLTF
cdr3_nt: TGTGCCAGCAGCATCACAGAGTCTGGGGCCAACGTCCTGACTTTC

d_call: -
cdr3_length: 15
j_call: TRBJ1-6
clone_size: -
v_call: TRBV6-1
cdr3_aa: CAIWFLGGDNSPLHF
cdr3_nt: TGTGCCATATGGTTTTTAGGGGGAGATAATTCACCCCTCCACTTT

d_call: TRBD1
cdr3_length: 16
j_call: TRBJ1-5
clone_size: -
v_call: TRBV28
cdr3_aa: CASIPWDSNSNQPQHF
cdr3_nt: TGTGCCAGCATACCCTGGGACAGCAATAGCAATCAGCCCCAGCATTTT

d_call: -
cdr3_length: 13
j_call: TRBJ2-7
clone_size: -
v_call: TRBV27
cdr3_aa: CASSQGMGGEQYF
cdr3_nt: TGTGCCAGCAGCCAAGGGATGGGGGGCGAGCAGTACTTC

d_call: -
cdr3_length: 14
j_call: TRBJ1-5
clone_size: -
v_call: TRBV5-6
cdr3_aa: CASSFGGISQPQHF
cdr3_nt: TGTGCCAGCAGCTTTGGAGGGATCAGTCAGCCCCAGCATTTT

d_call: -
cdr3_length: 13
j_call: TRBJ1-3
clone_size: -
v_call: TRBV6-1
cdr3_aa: CATPTASGNTIYF
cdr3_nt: TGTGCCACCCCGACAGCCTCTGGAAACACCATATATTTT

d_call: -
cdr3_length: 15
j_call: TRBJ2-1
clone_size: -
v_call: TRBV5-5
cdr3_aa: CASSLLTGANNEQFF
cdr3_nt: TGTGCCAGCAGCTTGTTAACAGGAGCAAACAATGAGCAGTTCTTC

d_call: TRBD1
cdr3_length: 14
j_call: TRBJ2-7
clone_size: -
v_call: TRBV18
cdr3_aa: CASSPQGQVNEQYF
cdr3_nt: TGTGCCAGCTCACCACAGGGACAGGTTAACGAGCAGTACTTC

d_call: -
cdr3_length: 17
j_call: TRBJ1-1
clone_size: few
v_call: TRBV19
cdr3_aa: CASSIAWTLRMDTEAFF
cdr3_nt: TGTGCCAGTAGTATAGCCTGGACTCTTCGTATGGACACTGAAGCTTTCTTT

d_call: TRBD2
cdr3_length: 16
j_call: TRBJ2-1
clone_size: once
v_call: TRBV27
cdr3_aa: CASSLSPSGDYNEQFF
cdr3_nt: TGTGCCAGCAGTTTATCTCCTAGCGGGGATTACAATGAGCAGTTCTTC

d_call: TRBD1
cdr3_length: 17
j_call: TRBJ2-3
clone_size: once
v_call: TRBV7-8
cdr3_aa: CASSLPTGQPSTDTQYF
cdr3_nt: TGTGCCAGCAGCTTACCCACGGGACAGCCTAGCACAGATACGCAGTATTTT

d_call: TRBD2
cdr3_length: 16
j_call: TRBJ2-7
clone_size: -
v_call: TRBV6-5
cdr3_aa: CASSYTPGLGVNEQYF
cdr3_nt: TGTGCCAGCAGTTATACCCCCGGACTAGGCGTCAACGAGCAGTACTTC

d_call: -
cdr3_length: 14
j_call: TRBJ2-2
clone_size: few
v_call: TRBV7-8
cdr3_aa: CASSLGDYTGELFF
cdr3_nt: TGTGCCAGCAGCTTAGGGGACTACACCGGGGAGCTGTTTTTT

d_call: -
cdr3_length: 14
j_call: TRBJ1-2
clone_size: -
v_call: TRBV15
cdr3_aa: CATSTRLTGDGYTF
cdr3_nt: TGTGCCACCAGCACACGCTTGACAGGTGATGGCTACACCTTC

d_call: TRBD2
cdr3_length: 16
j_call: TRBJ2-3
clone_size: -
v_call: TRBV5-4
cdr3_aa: CASSLGLAFSTDTQYF
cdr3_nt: TGTGCCAGCAGCTTGGGACTAGCGTTTAGCACAGATACGCAGTATTTT